In this sample, the clone carrying this T cell receptor beta chain turned up a few times. The data were produced by immunoSEQ multiplex PCR, yet TCRdb's version contains in-frame clones alone and is incomplete. The sample consists of 50,000 to 70,000 clones, approximately 86% of them appearing once. Per germline, CDR1 SEHNR and CDR2 FQNEAQ (reference sequence). The trim removed 1 base at V and 8 bases at J, leaving 5 bases unmatched. The CDR3 contains 14 residues. This entry belongs to a study of technical replicates of blood from a handful of donors. The chain uses TRBV7-9 and TRBJ1-2, with 9 positions matching TRBD1. The sequence was obtained from a human donor in good health. Some clones in this sample may be carry-over from other donors' samples. The material sequenced was PBMCs. The CDR3 coding sequence is TGTGCCAGCAGCTTAGACAGGGGGCCTAGCGGCTACACCTTC. Translated: CASSLDRGPSGYTF.